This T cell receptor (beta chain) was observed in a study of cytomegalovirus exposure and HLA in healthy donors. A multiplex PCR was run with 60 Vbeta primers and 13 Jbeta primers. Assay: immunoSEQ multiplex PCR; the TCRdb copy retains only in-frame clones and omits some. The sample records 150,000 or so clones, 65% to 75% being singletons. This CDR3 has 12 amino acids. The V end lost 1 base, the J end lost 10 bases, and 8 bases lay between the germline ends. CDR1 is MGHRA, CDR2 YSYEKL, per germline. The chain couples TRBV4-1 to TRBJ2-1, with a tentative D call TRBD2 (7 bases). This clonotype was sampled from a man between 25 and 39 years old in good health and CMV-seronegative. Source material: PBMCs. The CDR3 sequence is CASSQAGGEQFF. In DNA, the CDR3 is TGCGCCAGCAGCCAAGCGGGGGGCGAGCAGTTCTTC.